The 10 T cell receptor beta chains below come from one sample, sequenced in a study of T cells in Graves' hyperthyroidism and ophthalmopathy. Researchers took RNA transcripts and amplified the TCR beta CDR3 regions from them. A set of HTBI primers served as the primers for a first-round RT-PCR of the TCR CDR3. TCRdb reprocessed the multiplex PCR reads with MiXCR, giving one entry per CDR3 protein. The sample has fewer than 500,000 distinct CDR3 sequences; roughly 14% are singletons. Sequencing input: blood. These receptors were collected from a woman aged 30 to 39 with Graves' ophthalmopathy.

This clonotype was counted at least ten times. The chain carries TRBV11-2 and TRBJ2-1, with D perhaps assigned TRBD1 or TRBD2 (5 bases each). Germline V lookup: CDR1 SGHAT, CDR2 FQNNGV. V was trimmed by 5 bases and J by 7 bases, leaving 15 bases between them. The CDR3 extends over 14 amino acids. The CDR3 nucleotides are TGTGCCAGCAGCAGCCGGGACCGGTCGAATGAGCAGTTCTTC. It encodes CASSSRDRSNEQFF.

The chain is built from TRBV6-1 and TRBJ1-5; possibly TRBD1 for D (5 bases). V was cut by 6 bases and J by 4 bases, with 7 bases left in between. From germline, CDR1 is MNHNS and CDR2 SASEGT. The length of the CDR3 is 12 residues. This CDR3 is CASRGVNQPQHF. The CDR3 bases are TGTGCCAGCAGAGGGGTTAATCAGCCCCAGCATTTT.

This clonotype has only a few counts. This CDR3 is CASSRRGEGNQPQHF. The DNA for the CDR3 is TGTGCCAGCAGCCGAAGAGGGGAGGGGAATCAGCCCCAGCATTTT. The rearrangement joins TRBV7-8 to TRBJ1-5; D perhaps matches TRBD1 (5 bases). The CDR3 spans 15 residues. The germline gives CDR1 SGHVS, CDR2 FQNEAQ. Trimming left V 5 bases short and J 4 bases short, with 15 bases between.

The chain couples TRBV14 to TRBJ1-4; 10 bases map to TRBD1. This CDR3 region has 18 residues. Germline V CDR1 and CDR2: SGHDN, FVKESK. The junction had 16 bases not matched to a gene; V was cut back by 4 bases and J by 8 bases. The CDR3 DNA follows: TGTGCCAGCAGCCGGGGGGGGGACAGGGGACTCTCTGCGGAAAAACTGTTTTTT. It translates to CASSRGGDRGLSAEKLFF.

This clonotype was picked up a small number of times. CDR3 sequence reads: CASSLRGLAGGYNEQFF. For the CDR3, the DNA is TGTGCCAGCAGCTTGAGGGGACTAGCGGGTGGGTACAATGAGCAGTTCTTC. The chain recombines TRBV7-9 with TRBJ2-1; the match to TRBD2 covers 12 bases. The CDR3 sequence is 17 residues long. CDR1 is SEHNR and CDR2 is FQNEAQ in the germline V gene (reference sequence). The trim removed 3 bases at V and 4 bases at J, leaving 7 bases unmatched.

In the case of this clonotype: At one end, the junction sequence differs from germline, possibly due to a read error. The genes are TRBV5-8 and TRBJ2-7; possibly TRBD1 for D (6 bases). From germline, CDR1 is SGHTS and CDR2 YDEGEE. This CDR3 contains 14 residues. The CDR3 coding sequence is TGTGCCAGCAGCATTGACAGGTTCTCCTACGAGCTGTACTTC. Translated, it gives CASSIDRFSYELYF.

This clonotype was picked up many times. The V call is TRBV11-2, the J call TRBJ1-6; unclear D gene. V was cut by 8 bases and J by 8 bases, with 13 bases left in between. Germline V gives CDR1 SGHAT, CDR2 FQNNGV. The CDR3 extends over 13 amino acids. In DNA form, the CDR3 reads TGTGCCAGCTTGGCATGGAAGGATTCACCCCTCCACTTT. It yields the protein CASLAWKDSPLHF.

This clonotype was counted ten times or more. Written as DNA, the CDR3 is TGTGCCAGCAGTGATCAGTGGGGACAGGGTAACCAGCCCCAGCATTTT. Translating it yields CASSDQWGQGNQPQHF. The rearrangement uses TRBV2 and TRBJ1-5; 9 bases align to TRBD1. Germline V gene lookup returns CDR1 SNHLY and CDR2 FYNNEI. The CDR3 is 16 amino acids. Trimming at V came to 3 bases and at J to 7 bases, leaving 10 bases not matched to a gene.

As regards this clonotype: Possible read error: a much larger clone is one base away. This chain connects TRBV18 to TRBJ2-5; 9 nucleotides align to TRBD2. Germline values: CDR1 KGHSH, CDR2 LQKENI. The CDR3 loop spans 16 amino acids. DNA of the CDR3: TGTGCCGGCTCACCTTCTAGCGGGGCCGGGGGAGAGACCCAGTACTTC. Translating gives CAGSPSSGAGGETQYF.

This clonotype was picked up a small number of times. This chain links TRBV20-1 with TRBJ2-3; weak D call: TRBD2 (7 bases). Germline values: CDR1 DFQATT, CDR2 SNEGSKA (reference sequence). The CDR3 consists of 13 residues. Deletions cut 7 bases from V and 0 bases from J, with 11 bases between. The CDR3 DNA sequence: TGCAGTGTCGGGGGGACAAGCACAGATACGCAGTATTTT. As protein: CSVGGTSTDTQYF.